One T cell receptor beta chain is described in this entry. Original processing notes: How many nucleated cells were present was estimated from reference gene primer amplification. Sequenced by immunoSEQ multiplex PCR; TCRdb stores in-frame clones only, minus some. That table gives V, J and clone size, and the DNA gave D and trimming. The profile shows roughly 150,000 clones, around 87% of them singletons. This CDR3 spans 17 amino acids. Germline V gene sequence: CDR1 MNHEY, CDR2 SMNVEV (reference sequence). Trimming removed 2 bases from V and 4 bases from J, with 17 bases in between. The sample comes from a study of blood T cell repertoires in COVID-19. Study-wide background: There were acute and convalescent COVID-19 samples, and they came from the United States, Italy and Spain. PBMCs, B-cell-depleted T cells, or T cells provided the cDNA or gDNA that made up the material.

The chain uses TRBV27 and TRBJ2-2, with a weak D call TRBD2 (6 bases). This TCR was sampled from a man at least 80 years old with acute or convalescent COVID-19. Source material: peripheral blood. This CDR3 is CASSLRGSLGGTGELFF. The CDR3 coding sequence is TGTGCCAGCAGTTTACGGGGGAGCCTCGGGGGCACCGGGGAGCTGTTTTTT.